The 22 T cell receptor beta chains below come from one sample, sequenced in a study of T cells in Graves' hyperthyroidism and ophthalmopathy. Amplification targeted TCR beta CDR3 regions from RNA transcripts. TCR CDR3 underwent first-round RT-PCR with the HTBI primer set. MiXCR was run by TCRdb on the multiplex PCR reads, yielding one entry per CDR3 protein. The sample has about 400,000 distinct CDR3 sequences, approximately 14% seen once. The sequenced sample consisted of blood. The receptors were sampled from a woman aged 18-29 years with Graves' hyperthyroidism.

The CDR3 protein is CASRGTGQNTEAFF. The CDR3 DNA is TGTGCCAGCAGAGGAACAGGGCAGAACACTGAAGCTTTCTTT. The chain links TRBV28 to TRBJ1-1; TRBD1 is a possible D gene (6 bases). This CDR3 contains 14 residues. The ends were cut back, 6 bases at V and 1 base at J, with 12 bases in the middle. Per the germline V gene, CDR1 is MDHEN and CDR2 is SYDVKM.

The chain combines TRBV19 with TRBJ1-5; no definite D call. The V gene's germline CDR1 is LNHDA and CDR2 SQIVND (reference sequence). The CDR3 runs to 12 residues. V was trimmed by 5 bases and J by 3 bases, leaving 5 bases between them. The CDR3 is CASSPPNQPQHF. The DNA of the CDR3 is TGTGCCAGTAGTCCCCCCAATCAGCCCCAGCATTTT.

V usage is TRBV14 and J usage is TRBJ2-3, with a possible D match to TRBD2 (5 bases). This CDR3 comprises 15 residues. V lost 1 base and J lost 1, with 9 bases in between. Per the germline V gene, CDR1 is SGHDN and CDR2 is FVKESK. The CDR3 DNA reads as TGTGCCAGCAGCCAAGGGGGAGCGCGCACAGATACGCAGTATTTT. As protein: CASSQGGARTDTQYF.

This clonotype was detected many times. V and J are TRBV5-5 and TRBJ1-4; TRBD1 is a possible D gene (5 bases). This CDR3 is built from 12 residues. Between the trimmed V and J ends, which lost 4 bases and 11 bases, there was a span of 12 bases. The germline V gene encodes CDR1 SGHKS and CDR2 YYEKEE (reference sequence). The CDR3 bases are TGTGCCAGCAGCCCTACCCGGGACAAACTGTTTTTT. This encodes CASSPTRDKLFF.

Ten or more counts support this clonotype. V usage is TRBV29-1 and J usage is TRBJ2-7; 7 positions agree with TRBD2. Per germline, CDR1 SQVTM and CDR2 ANQGSEA. J lost 5 bases, V lost 8 bases, and 6 bases had no gene match. The CDR3 covers 11 residues. The CDR3, as DNA: TGCAGCTGGCGGGAGAACCACGAGCAGTACTTC. Amino acid sequence: CSWRENHEQYF.

This clonotype was observed a handful of times. The chain couples TRBV6-1 to TRBJ2-1, with 8 bases matching TRBD2. The CDR3 has 16 amino acids. Germline V CDR1 and CDR2: MNHNS, SASEGT. V lost 2 bases and J lost 6; bases outside the gene matches: 9. The DNA for the CDR3 is TGTGCCAGCAGTGAATGGATCGGGACTAGTTCCAATGAGCAGTTCTTC. Amino acids: CASSEWIGTSSNEQFF.

This clonotype has more than one count but fewer than ten. V usage is TRBV10-3 and J usage is TRBJ2-7, with D possibly matching TRBD2 (6 bases). Per the germline V gene, CDR1 is ENHRY and CDR2 is SYGVKD. Trimming removed 7 bases from V and 7 bases from J, with 20 bases in between. The CDR3 is 14 amino acids. CDR3 amino acids: CAINRDSAVGEQYF. The CDR3 DNA reads as TGTGCCATCAACCGGGACTCCGCCGTGGGTGAGCAGTACTTC.

The gene calls are TRBV5-1 and TRBJ2-5; either TRBD1 or TRBD2 may supply D (5 bases each). Germline CDR1 and CDR2: SGHRS and YFSETQ. The length of the CDR3 is 15 residues. V dropped 1 base and J dropped 2 bases, with 12 bases sitting between them. CDR3 protein: CASSLIPGTQETQYF. The CDR3 bases are TGCGCCAGCAGCTTGATCCCAGGGACGCAAGAGACCCAGTACTTC.

This clonotype has a count of ten or more. This sequence joins TRBV10-3 and TRBJ2-2; 8 positions agree with TRBD1. Germline V gene lookup returns CDR1 ENHRY and CDR2 SYGVKD. CDR3 length: 16 amino acids. V trimming: 11 bases; J trimming: 1 base; junction bases outside the gene matches: 12. This chain's CDR3 is CASCNDRGLNTGELFF. CDR3 nucleotides: TGTGCCTCCTGTAATGACAGGGGACTGAACACCGGGGAGCTGTTTTTT.

The chain has TRBV29-1 and TRBJ2-1; 12 bases fit TRBD2. Trimming at V came to 2 bases and at J to 9 bases, leaving 11 bases not matched to a gene. CDR1 and CDR2 (germline): SQVTM, ANQGSEA. The CDR3 has 16 residues. CDR3 loop: CSVETLLAGGNSEQFF. The CDR3 bases are TGCAGCGTTGAAACATTGCTAGCGGGAGGGAATAGTGAGCAGTTCTTC.

The chain links TRBV5-5 to TRBJ2-7; 12 bases agree with TRBD2. V shed 1 base and J 3 bases; nucleotides not matched to a gene: 8. This CDR3 comprises 17 residues. Per germline, CDR1 SGHKS and CDR2 YYEKEE (reference sequence). This CDR3 reads CASSLFGLAGWGYEQYF. CDR3 DNA: TGTGCCAGCAGCTTGTTCGGACTAGCGGGGTGGGGCTACGAGCAGTACTTC. The full variable domain, with the rest looked up from reference TRBV5-5 and TRBJ2-7, is DAGVTQSPTHLIKTRGQQVTLRCSPISGHKSVSWYQQVLGQGPQFIFQYYEKEERGRGNFPDRFSARQFPNYSSELNVNALLLGDSALYLCASSLFGLAGWGYEQYFGPGTRLTVT.

This clonotype was observed a few times. This chain links TRBV6-6 with TRBJ1-1; 8 nucleotides line up with TRBD1. The V gene's germline CDR1 is MNHNY and CDR2 SVGAGI (reference sequence). The V and J ends lost 2 bases and 2 bases, in that order; junction bases with no gene match: 13. CDR3 length: 18 amino acids. The chain's CDR3 is CASSYNRGSTQKNTEAFF. CDR3 bases: TGTGCCAGCAGTTACAACAGGGGGAGCACGCAGAAAAACACTGAAGCTTTCTTT.

V and J are TRBV6-5 and TRBJ1-1; unclear D gene. The V gene's germline CDR1 is MNHEY and CDR2 SVGAGI. Trimming removed 2 bases at V and 8 bases at J, with 12 bases between. The CDR3 extends over 13 amino acids. The CDR3 nucleotides read TGTGCCAGCAGTTACCCCCTAGCGGGGGAAGCTTTCTTT. Protein sequence: CASSYPLAGEAFF.

This sequence joins TRBV6-2 or TRBV6-3 and TRBJ2-2; 7 bases fit TRBD1. The V segment lost 5 bases and the J segment 0 bases; nucleotides outside the gene matches: 3. This CDR3 spans 15 amino acids. Looked up from germline, CDR1 is MNHEY and CDR2 is SVGEGT. This chain's CDR3 is CASSKDRANTGELFF. The CDR3, as DNA: TGTGCCAGCAGTAAAGACAGGGCGAACACCGGGGAGCTGTTTTTT.

This clonotype has only a few counts. The CDR3 DNA reads as TGTGCCAGCAGCGTGGGGGGGACTAGCGGAAAGGCCTACGAGCAGTACTTC. Amino acids: CASSVGGTSGKAYEQYF. The chain recombines TRBV9 with TRBJ2-7; 11 bases match TRBD2. Germline V CDR1 and CDR2: SGDLS, YYNGEE. This CDR3 contains 17 residues. V was pared by 2 bases and J by 2 bases, with 9 bases of the junction left unmatched.

This clonotype was found many times. This chain uses TRBV20-1 with TRBJ2-3; TRBD2 matches at 7 bases. This CDR3 region has 16 residues. Germline-derived CDR1 and CDR2 are DFQATT and SNEGSKA (reference sequence). The V and J ends lost 7 bases and 2 bases, in that order; junction bases with no gene match: 15. CDR3 in DNA: TGCAGTGGAATAATGGGCGGGAGACCCCTCACAGATACGCAGTATTTT. Translation gives CSGIMGGRPLTDTQYF.

In its sample, this clonotype was seen many times. V usage is TRBV7-6 and J usage is TRBJ1-1, with D perhaps matching TRBD1 (5 bases). This CDR3 has 15 amino acids. V was shortened by 1 base and J by 2 bases, with 11 bases between the two germline ends. Germline V gives CDR1 SGHVS, CDR2 FNYEAQ. The CDR3 is CASSLGMTANTEAFF. The CDR3 DNA reads as TGTGCCAGCAGCTTAGGGATGACAGCAAACACTGAAGCTTTCTTT.

This clonotype came up many times. The gene calls are TRBV28 and TRBJ2-7; 8 bases line up with TRBD1. V lost 3 bases and J lost 1; bases outside the gene matches: 8. CDR1 is MDHEN, CDR2 SYDVKM, per germline. The CDR3 sequence is 16 residues long. The CDR3 loop is CASSFETGGTSYEQYF. As DNA, the CDR3 is TGTGCCAGCAGTTTTGAAACAGGGGGAACTTCCTACGAGCAGTACTTC.

This clonotype was seen at least ten times. V usage is TRBV27 and J usage is TRBJ2-3; 9 nucleotides line up with TRBD2. The CDR3 totals 15 residues. Germline trimming cut 6 bases from V and 7 bases from J; bases unmatched to any gene: 11. Germline V CDR1 and CDR2: MNHEY, SMNVEV (reference sequence). CDR3 region: CASSLAGDGSYTQYF. Here the CDR3 DNA reads TGTGCCAGCAGCTTAGCGGGAGATGGGTCATATACGCAGTATTTT.

This chain links TRBV10-3 with TRBJ2-1, with 7 bases fitting TRBD2. The CDR3 spans 16 residues. From germline, CDR1 is ENHRY and CDR2 SYGVKD. V lost 6 bases and J lost 2; bases outside the gene matches: 10. The chain's CDR3 is CAIRSPLSGAYNEQFF. The CDR3 DNA reads as TGTGCCATCAGGAGCCCCCTCAGCGGGGCCTACAATGAGCAGTTCTTC.

The V call is TRBV12-3 or TRBV12-4, the J call TRBJ2-1, with 8 bases that match TRBD2. CDR3 length equals 16 residues. The V segment lost 2 bases and the J segment 4 bases; nucleotides outside the gene matches: 7. The CDR3 loop is CASSLYASGLYNEQFF. The CDR3 DNA sequence: TGTGCCAGCAGTTTATACGCTAGCGGGTTATACAATGAGCAGTTCTTC.

This sequence joins TRBV29-1 and TRBJ2-1; 7 positions match TRBD2. CDR1 is SQVTM and CDR2 is ANQGSEA in the germline V gene. The CDR3 consists of 16 residues. After removal of 4 bases from V and 0 bases from J, the junction contained 9 bases not matched to a gene. CDR3 region: CSVVGRKGRSYNEQFF. The CDR3 DNA reads as TGCAGCGTTGTCGGGAGGAAGGGGCGCTCCTACAATGAGCAGTTCTTC.